One sample yielded the 18 T cell receptor beta chains listed below, sequenced in a study of CD8 T cells in Susac syndrome. Random-hexamer reverse transcription was applied to roughly 0.45 to 1 ug RNA. TCRdb reanalysed the immunoSEQ multiplex PCR reads using MiXCR and keeps one entry per CDR3 protein. In the table there are tens of thousands of distinct CDR3 sequences, roughly 96% of which are singletons. The specimen was CD8+ T cells from PBMCs. These receptors came from a human donor with Susac syndrome.

Only one count was recorded for this clonotype. V is TRBV2 and J is TRBJ2-1, with 11 bases matching TRBD1. After removal of 6 bases from V and 8 bases from J, the junction contained 9 bases not matched to a gene. In germline, CDR1 is SNHLY, CDR2 FYNNEI. This CDR3 is built from 15 residues. CDR3 nucleotide sequence: TGTGCCAGCAGGGGGGGACAGGGGGAACGCGATGAGCAGTTCTTC. Translated, it gives CASRGGQGERDEQFF.

The chain couples TRBV6-2 or TRBV6-3 to TRBJ2-3; D not resolved. Germline V gene data show CDR1 as MNHEY and CDR2 as SVGEGT. V was clipped by 5 bases and J by 3 bases, with 15 bases between them. The CDR3 totals 15 residues. CDR3 region: CASSTVRIGTDTQYF. As DNA, the CDR3 is TGTGCCAGCAGTACAGTGAGAATTGGGACAGATACGCAGTATTTT.

V usage is TRBV2 and J usage is TRBJ1-5; D possibly corresponds to TRBD1 (5 bases). Germline V gives CDR1 SNHLY, CDR2 FYNNEI. The CDR3 is made up of 10 amino acids. V was cut by 8 bases and J by 6 bases, with 5 bases left in between. DNA for the CDR3: TGTGCCAGCGGGGGTCAGCCCCAGCATTTT. Translating it yields CASGGQPQHF.

This clonotype was seen a single time. The chain is built from TRBV29-1 and TRBJ2-2; 8 nucleotides agree with TRBD2. V lost 4 bases and J lost 4; bases outside the gene matches: 2. The CDR3 covers 13 residues. Germline V gene lookup returns CDR1 SQVTM and CDR2 ANQGSEA. The CDR3 spells CSVASGGTGELFF. Here the CDR3 DNA reads TGCAGCGTTGCCAGCGGGGGCACCGGGGAGCTGTTTTTT.

The chain couples TRBV19 to TRBJ1-3; D gene ambiguous. Per the germline V gene, CDR1 is LNHDA and CDR2 is SQIVND (reference sequence). V was cut by 7 bases and J by 1 base, with 14 bases left in between. This CDR3 spans 15 amino acids. The CDR3 DNA sequence: TGTGCCAGTACCCCTGGCGGGCAGTCTGGAAACACCATATATTTT. This sequence encodes CASTPGGQSGNTIYF.

V and J are TRBV29-1 and TRBJ1-2; no clear D gene. This CDR3 is built from 10 residues. The germline CDR1 and CDR2 sequences are SQVTM and ANQGSEA. The V end lost 1 base, the J end lost 10 bases, and 7 bases lay between the germline ends. For the CDR3, the DNA is TGCAGCGTTGAAGGGGGAGCCTACACCTTC. Translation: CSVEGGAYTF.

The CDR3 nucleotides read TGTGCCAGAGACAGGAACAATGAGCAGTTCTTC. This sequence encodes CARDRNNEQFF. The chain is built from TRBV2 and TRBJ2-1, with D perhaps matching TRBD1 (6 bases). Trimming removed 9 bases at V and 5 bases at J, with 8 bases between. CDR1 is SNHLY, CDR2 FYNNEI, per germline. The CDR3 runs to 11 residues.

The chain combines TRBV11-2 with TRBJ2-1; TRBD1 aligns across 8 bases. The trim removed 5 bases at V and 13 bases at J, leaving 13 bases unmatched. This CDR3 has 14 amino acids. Germline V gene sequence: CDR1 SGHAT, CDR2 FQNNGV. For the CDR3, the DNA is TGTGCCAGCAGCCCGGGACAGGTTTACAATGTACAGTTCTTC. It translates to CASSPGQVYNVQFF.

The DNA for the CDR3 is TGTGCCAGCAGCGTAGGGGTTGGCGACTCTGGCTACACCTTC. This sequence encodes CASSVGVGDSGYTF. V and J are TRBV9 and TRBJ1-2, with D unclear. V was shortened by 0 bases and J by 7 bases, with 13 bases between the two germline ends. This CDR3 spans 14 amino acids. Germline V gene data show CDR1 as SGDLS and CDR2 as YYNGEE. The full variable domain, its missing parts supplied by reference TRBV9 and TRBJ1-2, is DSGVTQTPKHLITATGQRVTLRCSPRSGDLSVYWYQQSLDQGLQFLIQYYNGEERAKGNILERFSAQQFPDLHSELNLSSLELGDSALYFCASSVGVGDSGYTFGSGTRLTVV.

The gene calls are TRBV30 and TRBJ2-5; TRBD2 matches at 7 bases. CDR3 size: 14 residues. V lost 1 base, J lost 2 bases, and 4 bases stayed unmatched. Germline V gene data show CDR1 as GTSNPN and CDR2 as SVGIG (reference sequence). In DNA form, the CDR3 reads TGTGCCTGGAGTGGGGGGGGAATGCAAGAGACCCAGTACTTC. This codes for CAWSGGGMQETQYF.

This clonotype is a singleton in its sample. The genes are TRBV15 and TRBJ1-2; a weak D match, TRBD1 (5 bases). The V gene's germline CDR1 is LNHNV and CDR2 YYDKDF (reference sequence). V lost 0 bases, J lost 0 bases, and 17 bases lay in between. This CDR3 is 18 amino acids long. DNA for the CDR3: TGTGCCACCAGCAGAGATCCCCCCCTAGGGGATGCTAACTATGGCTACACCTTC. Its protein product is CATSRDPPLGDANYGYTF. The full variable domain, rest sourced from reference TRBV15 and TRBJ1-2, is DAMVIQNPRYQVTQFGKPVTLSCSQTLNHNVMYWYQQKSSQAPKLLFHYYDKDFNNEADTPDNFQSRRPNTSFCFLDIRSPGLGDTAMYLCATSRDPPLGDANYGYTFGSGTRLTVV.

V is TRBV20-1 and J is TRBJ2-2; 8 bases fit TRBD1. The CDR3 contains 13 residues. J lost 5 bases, V lost 6 bases, and 5 bases had no gene match. Per the germline V gene, CDR1 is DFQATT and CDR2 is SNEGSKA (reference sequence). In nucleotides, the CDR3 is TGCAGTGCAAGGACAGGGTATACCGGGGAGCTGTTTTTT. Its translation: CSARTGYTGELFF.

Comment on this clonotype: This may be a read error, as it is one base from a much larger clone. This chain links TRBV24-1 with TRBJ2-4, with D perhaps matching TRBD1 or TRBD2 (5 bases each). From germline, CDR1 is KGHDR and CDR2 SFDVKD. The CDR3 is made up of 17 amino acids. Here the CDR3 reads CATSDGLNGAGKNILYF. Here the CDR3 DNA reads TGTGCCACCAGTGATGGATTAAACGGGGCAGGGAAAAACATTCTGTACTTC.

The V gene is TRBV7-9, the J gene TRBJ2-5; perhaps TRBD1 as D (6 bases). CDR3 size: 17 residues. V lost 0 bases and J 2 bases, leaving 16 bases between the germline ends. Per germline, CDR1 SEHNR and CDR2 FQNEAQ (reference sequence). The CDR3 DNA follows: TGTGCCAGCAGCTTAGCGCGGTTGGACAGAAAGCAAGAGACCCAGTACTTC. Translated: CASSLARLDRKQETQYF.

The chain joins TRBV5-5 to TRBJ1-1, with D perhaps matching TRBD1 (5 bases). With 4 bases removed from V and 5 bases from J, the gap between germline ends came to 9 bases. The germline gives CDR1 SGHKS, CDR2 YYEKEE (reference sequence). This CDR3 contains 12 residues. CDR3 DNA sequence: TGTGCCAGCAGCGGAAGGGGTACTGAAGCTTTCTTT. Protein: CASSGRGTEAFF.

This chain links TRBV28 with TRBJ1-2, with D tentatively TRBD1 (5 bases). This CDR3 has 13 residues. CDR1 is MDHEN, CDR2 SYDVKM, per germline. V dropped 3 bases and J dropped 4 bases, with 9 bases sitting between them. The CDR3 DNA reads as TGTGCCAGCAGTTTTAAGGGGATCTATGGCTACACCTTC. As protein: CASSFKGIYGYTF.

The chain carries TRBV6-6 and TRBJ1-3; 7 nucleotides agree with TRBD1. The CDR3 contains 15 residues. Germline CDR1 and CDR2: MNHNY and SVGAGI (reference sequence). V was clipped by 5 bases and J by 1 base; unmatched bases: 5. The DNA for the CDR3 is TGTGCCAGCAGTCCCACAGGGGAATCTGGAAACACCATATATTTT. Its translation is CASSPTGESGNTIYF.

V is TRBV20-1 and J is TRBJ2-1, with D perhaps TRBD2 (6 bases). V was shortened by 0 bases and J by 8 bases, with 17 bases between the two germline ends. The germline CDR1 and CDR2 sequences are DFQATT and SNEGSKA (reference sequence). The CDR3 is 15 amino acids. The CDR3 is CSARDWVRGDHEQFF. Here the CDR3 DNA reads TGCAGTGCTAGAGATTGGGTACGCGGGGACCATGAGCAGTTCTTC.